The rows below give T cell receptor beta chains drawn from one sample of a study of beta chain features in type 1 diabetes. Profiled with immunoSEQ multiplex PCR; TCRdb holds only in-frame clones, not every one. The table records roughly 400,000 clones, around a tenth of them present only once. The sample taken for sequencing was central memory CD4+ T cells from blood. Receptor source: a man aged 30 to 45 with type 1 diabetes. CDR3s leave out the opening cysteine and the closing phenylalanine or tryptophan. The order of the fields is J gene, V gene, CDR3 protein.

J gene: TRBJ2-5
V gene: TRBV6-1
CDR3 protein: ASSVGTRTETQY

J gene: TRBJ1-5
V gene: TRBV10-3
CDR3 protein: ATPGTAEDQPQH

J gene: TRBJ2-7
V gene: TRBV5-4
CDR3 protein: ASSLGLASYEQY

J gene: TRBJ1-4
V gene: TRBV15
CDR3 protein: ATNPGSEYEKLF

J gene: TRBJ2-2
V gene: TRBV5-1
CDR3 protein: ASSLIPANANTGELF

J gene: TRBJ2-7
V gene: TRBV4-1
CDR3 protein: ASSNFYEQY

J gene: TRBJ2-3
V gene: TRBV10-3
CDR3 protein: ASSNGLAGTTDTQY

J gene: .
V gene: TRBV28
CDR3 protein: ASSSPRGSGSVYEQY

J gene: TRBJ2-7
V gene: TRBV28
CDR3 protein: ASSLLGRRTSYEQY

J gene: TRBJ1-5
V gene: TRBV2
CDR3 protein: ASMRSGGNQPQH

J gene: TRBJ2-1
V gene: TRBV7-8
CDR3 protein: ASSFRREIDEQF

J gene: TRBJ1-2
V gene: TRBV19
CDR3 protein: ASSYISAIHYGYT